This T cell receptor (beta chain) is drawn from a study of shared clonotypes between healthy human individuals. Broader study findings: A handful of donors had around 5.5% of their naive CD4 clonotypes in common.

Per the original methods: ImmunoSEQ only sent back junction sequences with no quality scores, so filtering was done differently. Sequencing was performed with immunoSEQ multiplex PCR; in TCRdb, only in-frame clones are kept and a portion is missing. The V and J calls and clone size come from that table; D and trimming were worked out from the DNA. Among about 1,800,000 clones listed, approximately 94% were seen once. Comments on this clone: The antigen is unknown. The same CDR3 arises from other DNA sequences in this sample as well.

Naive CD8 isolation took CD45RO-negative cells positively selected for CCR7 and excluded terminally differentiated effector memory CD45RA+ cells. This CDR3 is 13 amino acids long. V shed 1 base and J shed 6 bases, with 6 bases lying between them. CDR1 and CDR2 from the germline V gene are LNHDA and SQIVND (reference sequence). The TCR was taken from a man younger than 35 in good health. V usage is TRBV19 and J usage is TRBJ2-2, with no clear D. Sequences were obtained from naive CD8+ T cells sorted from blood. In DNA form, the CDR3 reads TGTGCCAGTAGTATAGTGGGCGCCGGGGAGCTGTTTTTT. This gives the protein CASSIVGAGELFF.